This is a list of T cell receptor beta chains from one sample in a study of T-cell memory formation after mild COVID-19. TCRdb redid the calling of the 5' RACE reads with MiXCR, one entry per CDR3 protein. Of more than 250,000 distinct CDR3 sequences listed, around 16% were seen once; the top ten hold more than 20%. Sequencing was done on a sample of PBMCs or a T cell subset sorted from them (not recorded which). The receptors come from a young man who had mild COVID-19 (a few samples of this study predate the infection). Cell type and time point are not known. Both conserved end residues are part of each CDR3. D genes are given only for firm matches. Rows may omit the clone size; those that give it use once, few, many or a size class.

CASSQLPGTSGEEDEQFF	TGTGCCAGCAGCCAACTACCAGGGACTAGCGGGGAGGAGGATGAGCAGTTCTTC	few	TRBD2	TRBJ2-1	TRBV14
CASSNTGSDTQYF	TGTGCCAGCAGCAACACGGGTTCAGATACGCAGTATTTT	few	NA	TRBJ2-3	TRBV7-7
CASSETGSSYEQYF	TGTGCCAGCAGCGAGACAGGGTCTTCCTACGAGCAGTACTTC	NA	TRBD1	TRBJ2-7	TRBV2
CASSADRIQETQYF	TGTGCCAGCAGCGCGGACAGAATCCAAGAGACCCAGTACTTC	many	NA	TRBJ2-5	TRBV7-2
CSAPIAGGLTPERFF	TGCAGTGCTCCGATAGCGGGGGGGCTAACCCCCGAGCGGTTCTTC	many	TRBD2	TRBJ2-1	TRBV20-1
CSAASSPVLAWEQFF	TGCAGTGCTGCCAGTTCCCCGGTACTAGCGTGGGAGCAGTTCTTC	few	TRBD2	TRBJ2-1	TRBV20-1
CASSVRGGQETQYF	TGTGCCAGCAGCGTCAGGGGGGGACAAGAGACCCAGTACTTC	few	NA	TRBJ2-5	TRBV9
CASSVLAIYEQFF	TGTGCCAGCAGTGTCCTAGCTATTTATGAGCAGTTCTTC	many	NA	TRBJ2-1	TRBV2
CASSVPQWGYTF	TGTGCCAGCAGCGTCCCACAATGGGGCTACACCTTC	few	NA	TRBJ1-2	TRBV7-2
CATLRSLENTGELFF	TGTGCCACCCTCCGGTCCCTGGAAAACACCGGGGAGCTGTTTTTT	NA	NA	TRBJ2-2	TRBV6-2/TRBV6-3
CASSSSTGAGGYTF	TGTGCCAGCAGCAGCTCGACAGGTGCTGGTGGCTACACCTTC	few	NA	TRBJ1-2	TRBV7-9
CASRGPGLTEAFF	TGTGCCAGCAGAGGACCCGGCCTAACTGAAGCTTTCTTT	NA	NA	TRBJ1-1	TRBV5-6
CASCQVGYSYEQYF	TGTGCCAGCTGTCAGGTGGGCTACTCCTACGAGCAGTACTTC	NA	NA	TRBJ2-7	TRBV6-2/TRBV6-3
CASSARGYEQYF	TGTGCCAGCAGCGCTAGAGGCTACGAGCAGTACTTC	few	NA	TRBJ2-7	TRBV6-1
CASSPSPGAVYEQYF	TGTGCCAGCAGTCCAAGTCCGGGGGCGGTCTACGAGCAGTACTTC	NA	NA	TRBJ2-7	TRBV6-5
CATSRSAGHFTDTQYF	TGTGCCACCAGCAGGTCAGCGGGCCATTTCACAGATACGCAGTATTTT	NA	NA	TRBJ2-3	TRBV24-1
CASSSGQGARGYTF	TGTGCCAGCAGCTCCGGACAGGGGGCCCGTGGCTACACCTTC	NA	TRBD1	TRBJ1-2	TRBV7-9
CASDLVGENYGYTF	TGTGCCAGCGATCTCGTCGGGGAAAACTATGGCTACACCTTC	NA	NA	TRBJ1-2	TRBV11-2
CASSEGTEAGELFF	TGTGCCAGCAGTGAAGGGACGGAGGCCGGGGAGCTGTTTTTT	few	NA	TRBJ2-2	TRBV6-1
CSRTAGTEAFF	TGCAGCCGGACGGCCGGCACTGAAGCTTTCTTT	NA	NA	TRBJ1-1	TRBV20-1
CASSGLAGGPDTQYF	TGTGCCAGCAGTGGACTAGCGGGGGGGCCAGATACGCAGTATTTT	many	TRBD2	TRBJ2-3	TRBV6-1
CASSQEGTVTATNEKLFF	TGCGCCAGCAGCCAAGAAGGGACGGTTACCGCGACTAATGAAAAACTGTTTTTT	few	NA	TRBJ1-4	TRBV4-3